Following are 10 T cell receptor beta chains from one sample sequenced in a study of T cells in tuberculosis (dated by TCRdb to between 2017 and 2018). The method was the immunoSEQ multiplex PCR assay. TCRdb carries this immuneACCESS record with in-frame sequences only. Its versions omit some clonotypes, under half of them owing to an unresolved V gene in the studies checked, with the rest unexplained. The sample records 20,000 to 25,000 clones, roughly nine tenths of which are singletons. Of the sample, roughly 14% falls within the top ten clones. What was sequenced was PBMCs. These receptors all stem from a donor aged 5 to 30 with latent tuberculosis or without tuberculosis infection.

This rearrangement joins TRBV5-8 to TRBJ2-5; D remains ambiguous. The V and J ends lost 7 bases and 2 bases respectively, with 12 bases between them. Germline V lookup: CDR1 SGHTS, CDR2 YDEGEE. The CDR3 extends over 13 amino acids. In DNA, the CDR3 is TGTGCCAGCGGTAAACAGACACAAGAGACCCAGTACTTC. Its protein is CASGKQTQETQYF. The whole variable domain, remainder taken from reference TRBV5-8 and TRBJ2-5, is EAGVTQSPTHLIKTRGQQATLRCSPISGHTSVYWYQQALGLGLQFLLWYDEGEERNRGNFPPRFSGRQFPNYSSELNVNALELEDSALYLCASGKQTQETQYFGPGTRLLVL.

This chain connects TRBV25-1 to TRBJ2-1; 7 bases agree with TRBD1. With 4 bases clipped from V and 7 bases from J, the junction kept 16 bases outside the gene matches. The CDR3 has 17 residues. CDR1 is MGHDK and CDR2 is SYGVNS in the germline V gene. The DNA of the CDR3 is TGTGCCAGCAGTGGATCGACGGGACAGAGAACGGTGAATGAGCAGTTCTTC. Protein product: CASSGSTGQRTVNEQFF.

The chain has TRBV2 and TRBJ2-1; the D gene is possibly TRBD1 (6 bases). The CDR3 is 12 amino acids. Per germline, CDR1 SNHLY and CDR2 FYNNEI. V shed 8 bases and J shed 5 bases, with 10 bases lying between them. CDR3 DNA sequence: TGTGCCAGCGAGACAGGCAACAATGAGCAGTTCTTC. It yields the protein CASETGNNEQFF.

The chain employs TRBV5-1 and TRBJ2-5; 7 bases are shared with TRBD1. The germline CDR1 and CDR2 sequences are SGHRS and YFSETQ. The V segment lost 1 base and the J segment 5 bases; nucleotides outside the gene matches: 5. CDR3 size: 14 residues. CDR3: CASSLLQGEETQYF. Written as DNA, the CDR3 is TGCGCCAGCAGCTTGTTGCAGGGGGAGGAGACCCAGTACTTC.

The V call is TRBV5-1, the J call TRBJ1-1; 11 positions match TRBD1. The CDR3 contains 16 residues. J was trimmed by 7 bases and V by 0 bases; bases with no gene match: 8. Looked up from germline, CDR1 is SGHRS and CDR2 is YFSETQ. The CDR3 nucleotides read TGCGCCAGCAGCTTGGAACCTAGGACAGGGGGCCGTGAAGCTTTCTTT. It codes for CASSLEPRTGGREAFF. The complete variable domain, with remaining parts taken from reference TRBV5-1 and TRBJ1-1, reads KAGVTQTPRYLIKTRGQQVTLSCSPISGHRSVSWYQQTPGQGLQFLFEYFSETQRNKGNFPGRFSGRQFSNSRSEMNVSTLELGDSALYLCASSLEPRTGGREAFFGQGTRLTVV.

V gene TRBV30 combines with J gene TRBJ1-2, with D tentatively TRBD1 (6 bases). Germline V gene data show CDR1 as GTSNPN and CDR2 as SVGIG (reference sequence). The germline V and J ends were trimmed by 4 bases and 7 bases, with 16 bases remaining between them. The CDR3 length is 13 residues. CDR3 sequence: CAWKITGSSGYTF. DNA of the CDR3: TGTGCCTGGAAGATTACAGGGTCGAGTGGCTACACCTTC.

This chain joins TRBV2 and TRBJ1-2, with TRBD1 matching 9 bases. The CDR3 consists of 12 residues. Germline CDR1 reads SNHLY; CDR2 reads FYNNEI. J was trimmed by 7 bases and V by 4 bases; bases with no gene match: 1. As DNA, the CDR3 is TGTGCCAGCAGTGGGACAGGGGCTGGCTACACCTTC. Amino acids: CASSGTGAGYTF.

V gene TRBV29-1 combines with J gene TRBJ1-1, with D hard to call. The CDR3 loop spans 11 amino acids. Germline values: CDR1 SQVTM, CDR2 ANQGSEA. Trimming pared 7 bases from V and 3 bases from J, leaving 9 bases between. CDR3 nucleotides: TGCAGCGCTGAGGGCTACACTGAAGCTTTCTTT. Translating it yields CSAEGYTEAFF.

V is TRBV4-3 and J is TRBJ2-3; perhaps TRBD2 as D (6 bases). Germline loops: CDR1 LGHNA, CDR2 YSLEER. V was shortened by 1 base and J by 5 bases, with 13 bases between the two germline ends. The CDR3 runs 15 residues. CDR3 residues: CASSQGFAGGDTQYF. The CDR3 nucleotides read TGCGCCAGCAGCCAAGGTTTTGCCGGGGGAGATACGCAGTATTTT.

The V call is TRBV7-2, the J call TRBJ2-7; D is unclear. Trimming shortened V by 5 bases and J by 3 bases, and 14 bases separated the two germline ends. The CDR3 extends over 14 amino acids. The V gene's germline CDR1 is SGHTA and CDR2 FQGNSA. The CDR3 bases are TGTGCCAGCAGCCCAGAGACGCGGAGCTACGAGCAGTACTTC. This sequence encodes CASSPETRSYEQYF.